These 9 T cell receptor beta chains were all obtained from the same sample, sequenced in a study of T cell responses to AZD1222 COVID-19 vaccine. Profiled with immunoSEQ multiplex PCR; TCRdb holds only in-frame clones, not every one. The sample shows about 150,000 clones, about nine tenths of them seen only once. The source material was peripheral blood, sampled on day 0 of AZD1222 vaccination. The origin of the receptors is an adult in good health.

The rearrangement links TRBV19 to TRBJ1-4; TRBD1 agrees at 7 bases. CDR1 and CDR2 (germline): LNHDA, SQIVND (reference sequence). Germline trimming cut 4 bases from V and 5 bases from J; bases unmatched to any gene: 10. This CDR3 region has 16 residues. The CDR3 sequence: CASSSPPGQSNEKLFF. The CDR3 DNA is TGTGCCAGTAGTAGCCCTCCGGGACAGTCAAATGAAAAACTGTTTTTT.

The chain is built from TRBV18 and TRBJ1-5; D ambiguous. Per germline, CDR1 KGHSH and CDR2 LQKENI. Trimming shortened V by 2 bases and J by 5 bases, and 16 bases separated the two germline ends. This CDR3 has 16 residues. The CDR3 protein is CASSPGFGKVDQPQHF. The CDR3, as DNA: TGTGCCAGCTCACCAGGATTTGGGAAGGTCGATCAGCCCCAGCATTTT.

The J gene is TRBJ2-3, the V gene TRBV18; TRBD2 agrees at 12 bases. The J segment lost 1 base and the V segment lost 3 bases, leaving 5 bases of the junction unmatched. Looked up from germline, CDR1 is KGHSH and CDR2 is LQKENI. There are 17 residues in the CDR3. The CDR3 reads CASSPGRTSGGTDTQYF. The CDR3 bases are TGTGCCAGCTCACCGGGCCGGACTAGCGGGGGCACAGATACGCAGTATTTT.

The V call is TRBV24-1, the J call TRBJ2-2; the D gene is possibly TRBD1 (5 bases). Germline V gene lookup returns CDR1 KGHDR and CDR2 SFDVKD. Trimming stripped 7 bases from V and 1 base from J, with 9 bases between. This CDR3 has 14 amino acids. The CDR3 DNA reads TGTGCCACCAGGGCAGACAGGAACACCGGGGAGCTGTTTTTT. This translates into CATRADRNTGELFF.

The chain carries TRBV19 and TRBJ1-5; D is uncertain. Between the trimmed V and J ends, which lost 7 bases and 3 bases, there was a span of 22 bases. The CDR3 runs to 17 residues. Germline CDR1 and CDR2: LNHDA and SQIVND (reference sequence). The CDR3 nucleotides read TGTGCCAGTACCACCTGGGAGGGAGGGATAAACAATCAGCCCCAGCATTTT. Translated, it gives CASTTWEGGINNQPQHF. Full variable domain (remainder filled in from reference TRBV19 and TRBJ1-5): DGGITQSPKYLFRKEGQNVTLSCEQNLNHDAMYWYRQDPGQGLRLIYYSQIVNDFQKGDIAEGYSVSREKKESFPLTVTSAQKNPTAFYLCASTTWEGGINNQPQHFGDGTRLSIL.

The chain combines TRBV14 with TRBJ1-2; TRBD1 agrees at 7 bases. V shed 1 base and J 5 bases; nucleotides not matched to a gene: 7. This CDR3 is built from 15 residues. Germline assignment: CDR1 SGHDN and CDR2 FVKESK. The CDR3 nucleotides are TGTGCCAGCAGCCAAGCCCCGCCAGGGGGGTATGGCTACACCTTC. This gives the protein CASSQAPPGGYGYTF. Full variable domain (remainder filled in from reference TRBV14 and TRBJ1-2): EAGVTQFPSHSVIEKGQTVTLRCDPISGHDNLYWYRRVMGKEIKFLLHFVKESKQDESGMPNNRFLAERTGGTYSTLKVQPAELEDSGVYFCASSQAPPGGYGYTFGSGTRLTVV.

In DNA form, the CDR3 reads TGTGCCAGCAGTTACCCTCCAGGGGCGGTCCGCGGCTACACCTTC. This sequence encodes CASSYPPGAVRGYTF. This sequence joins TRBV6-2 or TRBV6-3 and TRBJ1-2; D is perhaps TRBD1 (6 bases). V dropped 2 bases and J dropped 8 bases, with 18 bases sitting between them. The CDR3 has 15 amino acids. Looked up from germline, CDR1 is MNHEY and CDR2 is SVGEGT.

The chain combines TRBV30 with TRBJ1-3; D is unresolved. CDR3 size: 11 residues. Per germline, CDR1 GTSNPN and CDR2 SVGIG (reference sequence). The germline V and J ends were trimmed by 6 bases and 4 bases, with 7 bases remaining between them. CDR3 amino acids: CACLHGNTIYF. As DNA, the CDR3 is TGTGCCTGTTTACACGGAAACACCATATATTTT.

The chain is built from TRBV21-1 and TRBJ2-2; TRBD1, the D gene given by the table, was not confirmed from the DNA. TRBV21-1 is termed a pseudogene. The CDR3 consists of 17 residues. The CDR3 bases are TGTGCCACCCCCGGCGTGTCACAGGGGGCGAACACCGGGGAGCTGTTTTTT. Translating it yields CATPGVSQGANTGELFF.